This T cell receptor beta chain originates from a study of shared clonotypes between healthy human individuals. This clone was seen more than once but under ten times. Profiled with immunoSEQ multiplex PCR; TCRdb holds only in-frame clones, not every one. Of 1 million to 1.3 million clones listed, more than 75% are singletons. The ends were cut back, 3 bases at V and 2 bases at J, with 10 bases in the middle. The CDR3 contains 14 residues. Per the germline V gene, CDR1 is LNHDA and CDR2 is SQIVND (reference sequence). This TCR derives from a young man in good health. Some clones in this sample may be carry-over from other donors' samples. Material for sequencing was memory CD4+ T cells from PBMCs. Subset of the sample: CD45RA-negative fraction. The chain uses TRBV19 and TRBJ1-2; D remains unclear. This chain's CDR3 is CASSIRPANYGYTF. The CDR3 bases are TGTGCCAGTAGTATCCGGCCAGCCAACTATGGCTACACCTTC.